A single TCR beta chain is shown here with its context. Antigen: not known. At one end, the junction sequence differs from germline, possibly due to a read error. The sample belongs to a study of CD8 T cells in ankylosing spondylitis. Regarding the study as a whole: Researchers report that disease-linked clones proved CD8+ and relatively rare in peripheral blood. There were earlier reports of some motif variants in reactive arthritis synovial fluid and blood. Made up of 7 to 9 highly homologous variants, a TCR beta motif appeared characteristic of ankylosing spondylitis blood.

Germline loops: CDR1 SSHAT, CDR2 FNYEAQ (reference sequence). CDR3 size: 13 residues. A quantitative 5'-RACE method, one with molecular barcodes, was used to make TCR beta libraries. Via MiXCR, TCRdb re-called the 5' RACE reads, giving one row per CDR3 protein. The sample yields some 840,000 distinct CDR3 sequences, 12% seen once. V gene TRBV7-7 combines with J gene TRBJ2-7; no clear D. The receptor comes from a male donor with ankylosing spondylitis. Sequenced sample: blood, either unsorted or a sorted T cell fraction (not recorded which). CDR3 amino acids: CASSLSPVGEQYF. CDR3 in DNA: TGTGCTAGCAGCTTAAGCCCAGTAGGGGAGCAGTACTTC.